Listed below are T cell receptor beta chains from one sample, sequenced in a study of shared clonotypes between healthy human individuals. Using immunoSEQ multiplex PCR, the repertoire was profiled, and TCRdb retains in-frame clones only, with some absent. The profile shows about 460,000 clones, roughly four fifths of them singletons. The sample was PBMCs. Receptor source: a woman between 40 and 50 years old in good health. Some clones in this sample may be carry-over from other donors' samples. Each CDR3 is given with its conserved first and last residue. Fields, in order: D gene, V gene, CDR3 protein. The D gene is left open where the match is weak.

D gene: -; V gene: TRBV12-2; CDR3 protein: CASRLRDKGPHNEQFF
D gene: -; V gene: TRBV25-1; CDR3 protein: CASSEYGLGGYTF
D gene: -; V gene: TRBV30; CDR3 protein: CAWMWGLEQFF
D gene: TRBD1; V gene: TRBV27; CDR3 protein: CASSLYVGQNYGYTF
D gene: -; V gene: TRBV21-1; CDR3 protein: CASSKWTSGRRNEQFF
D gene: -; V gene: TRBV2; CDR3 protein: CASSEALLAFSYEQYF
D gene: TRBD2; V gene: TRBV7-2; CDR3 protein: CASSRAREGYNEQFF
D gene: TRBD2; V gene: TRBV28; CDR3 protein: CASTPRLAGVGELFF
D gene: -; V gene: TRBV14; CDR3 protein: CASSQDRRVAVGETQYF
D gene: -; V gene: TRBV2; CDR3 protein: CASIYSPGNNEKLFF
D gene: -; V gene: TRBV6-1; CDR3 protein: CASSVSGASTDTQYF
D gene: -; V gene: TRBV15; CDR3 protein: CATSSPSSYEQYF
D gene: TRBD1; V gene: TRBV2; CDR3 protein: CASKGQGVGPQHF
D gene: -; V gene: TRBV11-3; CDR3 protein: CASSWTENQPQHF
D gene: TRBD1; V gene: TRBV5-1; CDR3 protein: CASSLGTAGAYEQYF
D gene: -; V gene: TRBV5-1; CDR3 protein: CASSLQGGHQPQHF
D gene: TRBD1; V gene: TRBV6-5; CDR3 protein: CASKVRRTGNLQYF
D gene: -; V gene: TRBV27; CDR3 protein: CASRWGTTYEQYF
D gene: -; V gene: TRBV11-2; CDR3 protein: CASSLVTGANYGYTF
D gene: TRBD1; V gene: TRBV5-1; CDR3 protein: CASSFGTVHYEQYF
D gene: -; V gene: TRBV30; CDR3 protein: CAWSEHPGYGYTF
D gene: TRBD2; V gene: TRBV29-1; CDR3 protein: CSVLAGDQETQYF
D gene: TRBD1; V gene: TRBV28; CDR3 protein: CASSTPRQGGEQYF
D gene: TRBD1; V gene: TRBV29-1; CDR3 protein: CSVVEGQGLSNYGYTF
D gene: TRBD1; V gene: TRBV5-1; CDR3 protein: CASSQGAGQGFEQYF
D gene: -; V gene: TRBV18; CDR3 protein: CASSPPTVDEQFF
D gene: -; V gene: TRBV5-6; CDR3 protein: CASSLHIGINEKLFF
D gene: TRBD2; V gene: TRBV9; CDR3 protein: CASSAGTSGTVDTQYF
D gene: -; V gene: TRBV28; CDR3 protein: CASTVSGGDYEQYF
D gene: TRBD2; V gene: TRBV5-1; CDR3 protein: CASRSGLAGVSLYNEQFF
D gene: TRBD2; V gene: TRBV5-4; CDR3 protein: CASTTKSSGTTDTQYF
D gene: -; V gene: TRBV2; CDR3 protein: CASTSGAGTGELFF
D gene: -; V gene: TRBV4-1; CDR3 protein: CASSQLVFQNTGELFF
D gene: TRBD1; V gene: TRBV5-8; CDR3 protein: CASSFGGQGEAFF
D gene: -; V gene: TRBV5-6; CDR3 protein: CASSSKSGANYGYTF
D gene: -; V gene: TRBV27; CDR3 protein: CASRGSTDTQYF
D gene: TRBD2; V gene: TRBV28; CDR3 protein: CASTGGRALDTQYF
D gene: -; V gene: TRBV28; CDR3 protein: CASRTIQGRKAGVGEKLFF
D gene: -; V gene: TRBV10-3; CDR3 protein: CAISEWGRGPNNEKLFF
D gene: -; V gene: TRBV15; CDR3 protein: CATSRDWRASYNEQFF
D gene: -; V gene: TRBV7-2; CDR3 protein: CASSSTGYSYEQYF
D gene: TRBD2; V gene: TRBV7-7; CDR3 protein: CASSGSSTGELFF
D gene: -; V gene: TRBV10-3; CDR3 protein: CAISDGTPTDTQYF
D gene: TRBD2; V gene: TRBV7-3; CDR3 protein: CASSPGLAGDEQYF
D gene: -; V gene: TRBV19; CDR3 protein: CASRTDRSFDEAFF
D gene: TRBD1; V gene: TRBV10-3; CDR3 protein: CAISELGQQTNYGYTF
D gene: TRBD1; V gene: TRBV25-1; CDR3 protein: CASSGYRGRGYNEQFF
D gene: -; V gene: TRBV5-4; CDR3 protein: CASSSGERLRGYTF
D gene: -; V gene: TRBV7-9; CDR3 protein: CASSSADFAYEQYF
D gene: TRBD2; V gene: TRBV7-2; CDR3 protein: CASSSGGTSYEQYF